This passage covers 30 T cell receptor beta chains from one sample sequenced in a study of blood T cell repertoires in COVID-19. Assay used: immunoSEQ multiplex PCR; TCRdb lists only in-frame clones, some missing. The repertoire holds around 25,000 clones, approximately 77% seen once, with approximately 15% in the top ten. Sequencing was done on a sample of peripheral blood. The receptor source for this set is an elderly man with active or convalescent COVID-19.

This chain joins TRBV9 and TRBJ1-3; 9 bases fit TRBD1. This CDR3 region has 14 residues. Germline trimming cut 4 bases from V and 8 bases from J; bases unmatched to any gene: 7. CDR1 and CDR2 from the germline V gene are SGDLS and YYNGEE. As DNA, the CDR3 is TGTGCCAGCAGCCCCGGACAGGGGACGTACACCATATATTTT. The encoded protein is CASSPGQGTYTIYF.

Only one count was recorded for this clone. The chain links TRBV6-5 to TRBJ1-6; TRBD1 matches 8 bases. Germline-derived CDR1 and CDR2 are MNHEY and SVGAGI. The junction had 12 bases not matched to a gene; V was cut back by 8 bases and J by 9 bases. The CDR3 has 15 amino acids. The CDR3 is CASFGVLQGGSPLHF. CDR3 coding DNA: TGTGCCAGCTTCGGGGTTCTACAGGGGGGTTCACCCCTCCACTTT.

The CDR3 nucleotides read TGTGCCATCCAGATGACAGGGTCCGGGGCCAACGTCCTGACTTTC. Protein product: CAIQMTGSGANVLTF. V usage is TRBV28 and J usage is TRBJ2-6, with TRBD1 identical over 7 bases. The germline gives CDR1 MDHEN, CDR2 SYDVKM. The length of the CDR3 is 15 residues. V was pared by 10 bases and J by 4 bases, with 10 bases of the junction left unmatched.

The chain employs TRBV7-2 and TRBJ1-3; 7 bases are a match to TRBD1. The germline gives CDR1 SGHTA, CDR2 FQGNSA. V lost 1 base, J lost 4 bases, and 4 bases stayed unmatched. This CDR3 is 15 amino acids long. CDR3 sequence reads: CASSLVQGLGNTIYF. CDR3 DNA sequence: TGTGCCAGCAGCTTAGTACAGGGGTTAGGAAACACCATATATTTT.

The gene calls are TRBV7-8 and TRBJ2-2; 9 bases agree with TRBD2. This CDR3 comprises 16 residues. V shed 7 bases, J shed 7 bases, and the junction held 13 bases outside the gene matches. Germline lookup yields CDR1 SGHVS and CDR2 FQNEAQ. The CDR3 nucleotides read TGTGCCAGCAACTCTCCCCAGGAGCGGGGGGTCGGGGAGCTGTTTTTT. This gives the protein CASNSPQERGVGELFF.

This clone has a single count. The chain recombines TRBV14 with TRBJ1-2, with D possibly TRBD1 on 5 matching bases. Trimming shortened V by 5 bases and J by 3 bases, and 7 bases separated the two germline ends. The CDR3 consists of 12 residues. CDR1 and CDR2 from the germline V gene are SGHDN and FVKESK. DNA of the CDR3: TGTGCCAGCAGCAGACAGCACTATGGCTACACCTTC. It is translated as CASSRQHYGYTF.

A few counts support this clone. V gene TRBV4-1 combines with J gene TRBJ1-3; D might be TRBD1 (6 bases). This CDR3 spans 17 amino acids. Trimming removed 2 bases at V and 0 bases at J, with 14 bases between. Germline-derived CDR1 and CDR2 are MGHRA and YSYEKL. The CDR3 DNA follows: TGCGCCAGCAGCCAAACCACTACCAGGGGCTCTGGAAACACCATATATTTT. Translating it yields CASSQTTTRGSGNTIYF.

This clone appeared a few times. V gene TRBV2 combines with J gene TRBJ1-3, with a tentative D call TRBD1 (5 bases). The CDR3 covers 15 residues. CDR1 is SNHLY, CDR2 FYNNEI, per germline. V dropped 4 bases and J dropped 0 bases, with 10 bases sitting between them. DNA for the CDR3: TGTGCCAGCAGTGCGGGACTTTTCTCTGGAAACACCATATATTTT. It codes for CASSAGLFSGNTIYF.

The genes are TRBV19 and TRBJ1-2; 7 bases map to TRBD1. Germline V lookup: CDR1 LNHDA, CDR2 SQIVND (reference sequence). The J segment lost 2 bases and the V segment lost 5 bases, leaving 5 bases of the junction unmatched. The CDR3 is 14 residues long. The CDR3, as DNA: TGTGCCAGTAGTGGGCAACAGGGGAACTATGGCTACACCTTC. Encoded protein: CASSGQQGNYGYTF.

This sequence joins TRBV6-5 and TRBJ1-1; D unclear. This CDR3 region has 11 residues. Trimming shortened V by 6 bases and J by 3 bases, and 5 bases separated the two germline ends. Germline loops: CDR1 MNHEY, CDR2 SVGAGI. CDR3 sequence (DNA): TGTGCCAGCAGACAAGACACTGAAGCTTTCTTT. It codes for CASRQDTEAFF.

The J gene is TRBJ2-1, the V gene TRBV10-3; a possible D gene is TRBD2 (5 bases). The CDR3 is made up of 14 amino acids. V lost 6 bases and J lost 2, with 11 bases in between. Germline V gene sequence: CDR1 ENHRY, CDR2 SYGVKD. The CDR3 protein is CAIRYSAAYNEQFF. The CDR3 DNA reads TGTGCCATCAGGTATAGCGCTGCCTACAATGAGCAGTTCTTC.

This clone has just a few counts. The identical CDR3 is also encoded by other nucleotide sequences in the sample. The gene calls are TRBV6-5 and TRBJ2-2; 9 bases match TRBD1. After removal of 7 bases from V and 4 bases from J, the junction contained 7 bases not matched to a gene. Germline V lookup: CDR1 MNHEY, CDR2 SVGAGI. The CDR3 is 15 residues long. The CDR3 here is CASTPDRGSTGELFF. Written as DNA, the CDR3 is TGTGCCAGCACCCCAGACAGGGGGAGCACCGGGGAGCTGTTTTTT.

CDR3 in amino acids: CASNRAGGPDTQYF. The CDR3 coding sequence is TGTGCCAGCAACAGAGCGGGGGGGCCAGATACGCAGTATTTT. The chain joins TRBV9 to TRBJ2-3, with 10 bases matching TRBD2. The junction had 5 bases not matched to a gene; V was cut back by 6 bases and J by 4 bases. CDR1 and CDR2 (germline): SGDLS, YYNGEE. The CDR3 is made up of 14 amino acids.

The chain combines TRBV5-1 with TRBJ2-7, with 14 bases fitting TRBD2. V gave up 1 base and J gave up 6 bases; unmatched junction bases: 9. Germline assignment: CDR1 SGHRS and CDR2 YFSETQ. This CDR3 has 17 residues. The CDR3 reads CASSLPGLAGGRSEQYF. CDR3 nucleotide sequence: TGCGCCAGCAGCTTGCCCGGACTAGCGGGAGGTAGGAGCGAGCAGTACTTC.

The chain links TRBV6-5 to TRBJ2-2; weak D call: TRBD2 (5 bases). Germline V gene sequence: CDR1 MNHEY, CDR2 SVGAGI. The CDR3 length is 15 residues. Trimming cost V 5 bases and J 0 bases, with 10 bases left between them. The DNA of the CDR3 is TGTGCCAGCAGTATGTTGCGGGCGAACACCGGGGAGCTGTTTTTT. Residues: CASSMLRANTGELFF.

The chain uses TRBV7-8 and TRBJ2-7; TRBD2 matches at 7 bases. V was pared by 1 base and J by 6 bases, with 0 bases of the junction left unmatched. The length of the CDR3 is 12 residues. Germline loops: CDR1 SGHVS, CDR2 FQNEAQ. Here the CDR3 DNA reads TGTGCCAGCAGCTTAGGGGGGGGCGAGCAGTACTTC. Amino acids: CASSLGGGEQYF.

The CDR3, as DNA: TGTGCCATCAGTGAGCGAACCTCAACAGGAAACACCATATATTTT. Protein: CAISERTSTGNTIYF. The chain combines TRBV10-3 with TRBJ1-3; no reliable D call. CDR1 is ENHRY and CDR2 is SYGVKD in the germline V gene. Trimming left V 2 bases short and J 4 bases short, with 12 bases between. CDR3 size: 15 residues.

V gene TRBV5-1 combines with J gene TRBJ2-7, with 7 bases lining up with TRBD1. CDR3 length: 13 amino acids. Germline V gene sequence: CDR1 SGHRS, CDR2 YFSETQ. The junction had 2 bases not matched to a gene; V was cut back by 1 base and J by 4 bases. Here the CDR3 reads CASSLTGEYEQYF. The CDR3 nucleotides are TGCGCCAGCAGCTTGACAGGGGAATACGAGCAGTACTTC. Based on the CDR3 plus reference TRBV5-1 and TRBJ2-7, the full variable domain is KAGVTQTPRYLIKTRGQQVTLSCSPISGHRSVSWYQQTPGQGLQFLFEYFSETQRNKGNFPGRFSGRQFSNSRSEMNVSTLELGDSALYLCASSLTGEYEQYFGPGTRLTVT.

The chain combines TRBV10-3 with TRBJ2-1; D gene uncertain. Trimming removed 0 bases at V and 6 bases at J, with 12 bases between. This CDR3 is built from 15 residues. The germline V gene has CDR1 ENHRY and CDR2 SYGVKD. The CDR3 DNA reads TGTGCCATCAGTGAGTCAGTGGTAGCACTCAATGAGCAGTTCTTC. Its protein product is CAISESVVALNEQFF.

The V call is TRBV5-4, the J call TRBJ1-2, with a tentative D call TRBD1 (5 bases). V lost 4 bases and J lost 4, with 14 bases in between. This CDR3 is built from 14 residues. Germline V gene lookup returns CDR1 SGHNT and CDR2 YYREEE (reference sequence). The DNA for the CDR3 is TGTGCCAGCAGCCCCGATGGAGGGGCCTATGGCTACACCTTC. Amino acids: CASSPDGGAYGYTF.

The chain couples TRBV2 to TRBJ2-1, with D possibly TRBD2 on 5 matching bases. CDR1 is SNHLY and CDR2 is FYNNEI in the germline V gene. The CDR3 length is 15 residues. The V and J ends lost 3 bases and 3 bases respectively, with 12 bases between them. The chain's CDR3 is CASSDEGTYYNEQFF. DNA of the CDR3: TGTGCCAGCAGTGATGAGGGTACTTACTACAATGAGCAGTTCTTC.

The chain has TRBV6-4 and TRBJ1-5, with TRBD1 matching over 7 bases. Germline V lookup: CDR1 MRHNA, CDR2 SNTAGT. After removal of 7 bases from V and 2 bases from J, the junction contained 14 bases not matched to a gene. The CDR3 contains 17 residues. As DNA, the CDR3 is TGTGCCAGCACCAGTCCAGGGGGTGGAGTGGGCAATCAGCCCCAGCATTTT. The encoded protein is CASTSPGGGVGNQPQHF.

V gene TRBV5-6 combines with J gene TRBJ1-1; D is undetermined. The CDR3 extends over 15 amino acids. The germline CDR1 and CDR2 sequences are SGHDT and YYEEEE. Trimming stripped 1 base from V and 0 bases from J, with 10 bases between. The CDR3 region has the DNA TGTGCCAGCAGCTTGTTAGGCAGGCTGAACACTGAAGCTTTCTTT. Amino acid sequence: CASSLLGRLNTEAFF.

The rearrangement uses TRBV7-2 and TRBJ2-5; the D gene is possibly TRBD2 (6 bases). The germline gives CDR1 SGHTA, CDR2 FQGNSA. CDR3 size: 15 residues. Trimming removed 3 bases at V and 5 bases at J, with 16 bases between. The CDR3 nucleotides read TGTGCCAGCAGCTTTCGACAGTCCCTAGCGGAGACCCAGTACTTC. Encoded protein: CASSFRQSLAETQYF.

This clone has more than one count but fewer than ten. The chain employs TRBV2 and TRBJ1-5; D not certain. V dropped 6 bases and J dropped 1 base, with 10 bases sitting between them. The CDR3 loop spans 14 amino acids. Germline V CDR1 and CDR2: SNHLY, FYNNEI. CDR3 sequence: CASSGGYSNQPQHF. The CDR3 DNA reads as TGTGCCAGCAGCGGAGGATACAGCAATCAGCCCCAGCATTTT.

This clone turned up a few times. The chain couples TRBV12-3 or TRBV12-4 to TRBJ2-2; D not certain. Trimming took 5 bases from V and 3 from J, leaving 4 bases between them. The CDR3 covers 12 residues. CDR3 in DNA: TGTGCCAGCAGTCAGTACACCGGGGAGCTGTTTTTT. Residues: CASSQYTGELFF.

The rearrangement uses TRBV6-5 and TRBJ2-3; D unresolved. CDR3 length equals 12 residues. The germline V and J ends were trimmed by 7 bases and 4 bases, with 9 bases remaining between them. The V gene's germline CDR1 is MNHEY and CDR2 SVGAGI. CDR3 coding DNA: TGTGCCAGCATCTCAGAAGCAGATACGCAGTATTTT. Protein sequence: CASISEADTQYF.

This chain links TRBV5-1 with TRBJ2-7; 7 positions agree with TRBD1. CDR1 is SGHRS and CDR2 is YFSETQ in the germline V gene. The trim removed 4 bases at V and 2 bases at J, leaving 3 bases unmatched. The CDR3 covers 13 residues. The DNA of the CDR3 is TGCGCCAGCAGCGAGGGGGCTACCTACGAGCAGTACTTC. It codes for CASSEGATYEQYF.

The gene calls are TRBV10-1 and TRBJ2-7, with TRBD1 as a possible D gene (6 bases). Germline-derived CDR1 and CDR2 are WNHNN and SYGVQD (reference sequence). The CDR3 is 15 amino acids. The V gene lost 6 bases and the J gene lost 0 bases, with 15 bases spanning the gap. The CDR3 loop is CASREQGGDSYEQYF. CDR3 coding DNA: TGCGCCAGCAGAGAACAGGGTGGGGACTCCTACGAGCAGTACTTC.

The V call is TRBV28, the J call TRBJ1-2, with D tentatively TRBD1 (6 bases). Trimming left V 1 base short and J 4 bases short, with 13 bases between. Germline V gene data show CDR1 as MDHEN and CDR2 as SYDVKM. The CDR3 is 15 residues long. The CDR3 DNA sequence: TGTGCCAGCAGTTTATCGTGGCAGGGGAGCTATGGCTACACCTTC. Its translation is CASSLSWQGSYGYTF.